The rows below give T cell receptor beta chains drawn from one sample of a study of cytomegalovirus exposure and HLA in healthy donors. Clones were sequenced by immunoSEQ multiplex PCR, and TCRdb holds only the in-frame ones, with some missing. The sample includes about 160,000 clones, just under 75% seen only once; the top ten take 1.5% to 2%. Sequencing input: PBMCs. Receptor source: a woman aged 18 to 35 in good health and CMV-seronegative. The CDR3 runs from the conserved cysteine through the conserved F or W. A D gene is named only where the DNA matches it firmly. Clone size is not always given. Where it is, it says once, few, many or a class for expanded clones.

.	TRBV4-3	.	TRBJ1-2	CASSQREGVGYTF	TGCGCCAGCAGCCAAAGGGAGGGGGTGGGCTACACCTTC
TRBD1	TRBV7-2	.	TRBJ2-6	CASSLVAAGGIGANVLTF	TGTGCCAGCAGCTTAGTGGCGGCAGGGGGAATTGGGGCCAACGTCCTGACTTTC
.	TRBV9	few	TRBJ2-7	CASSVGGRQSYEQYF	TGTGCCAGCAGCGTAGGGGGGCGGCAGTCCTACGAGCAGTACTTC
.	TRBV7-3	few	TRBJ2-7	CASSSASGYEQYF	TGTGCCAGCAGCTCCGCGTCAGGCTACGAGCAGTACTTC
.	TRBV11-2	.	TRBJ2-1	CASSLVARHNEQFF	TGTGCCAGCAGCTTAGTTGCTAGACACAATGAGCAGTTCTTC
.	TRBV5-5	once	TRBJ1-2	CASSPLRRPQGRYGYTF	TGTGCCAGCAGCCCGCTCAGGAGGCCCCAAGGGCGCTATGGCTACACCTTC
TRBD1	TRBV5-1	.	TRBJ2-5	CASSLVSGGRETQYF	TGCGCCAGCAGCTTGGTGTCAGGGGGCAGGGAGACCCAGTACTTC
TRBD1	TRBV5-1	.	TRBJ2-7	CASSLAGQGYEQYF	TGCGCCAGCAGCTTGGCGGGACAGGGATACGAGCAGTACTTC
TRBD2	TRBV5-6	.	TRBJ2-3	CASSATSGKSTDTQYF	TGTGCCAGCAGCGCGACTAGCGGGAAGAGCACAGATACGCAGTATTTT
TRBD1	TRBV2	once	TRBJ1-6	CASSERTGINSPLHF	TGTGCCAGCAGTGAAAGGACAGGGATCAATTCACCCCTCCACTTT
TRBD2	TRBV5-4	once	TRBJ2-1	CASSSSGGPGNEQFF	TGTGCCAGCAGCTCGAGCGGGGGCCCCGGAAATGAGCAGTTCTTC
TRBD1	TRBV5-4	.	TRBJ2-2	CASSFPTGGTGELFF	TGTGCCAGCAGCTTTCCGACAGGGGGTACCGGGGAGCTGTTTTTT
TRBD2	TRBV10-3	.	TRBJ2-5	CAISDLTGGQETQYF	TGTGCCATCAGTGATTTAACGGGGGGCCAAGAGACCCAGTACTTC
.	TRBV9	.	TRBJ2-1	CASSVVSGGPIDEQFF	TGTGCCAGCAGCGTAGTCAGCGGAGGGCCGATCGATGAGCAGTTCTTC
TRBD1	TRBV29-1	.	TRBJ2-1	CSGDRGSSNEQFF	TGCAGCGGTGACAGGGGGTCTAGCAATGAACAGTTCTTC
.	TRBV7-9	few	TRBJ1-1	CASSPDRLNTEAFF	TGTGCCAGCAGCCCGGACAGACTGAACACTGAAGCTTTCTTT
.	TRBV11-2	once	TRBJ2-7	CASSFVLTEQYF	TGTGCCAGCAGCTTTGTACTTACGGAGCAGTACTTC
.	TRBV19	.	TRBJ1-3	CASSPTEGNTIYF	TGTGCCAGTAGCCCGACAGAGGGAAACACCATATATTTT
.	TRBV5-1	.	TRBJ1-3	CASSTGQGNTIYF	TGCGCCAGCAGCACCGGACAGGGAAACACCATATATTTT
TRBD2	TRBV25-1	.	TRBJ2-3	CASSDGTSGGPGTDTQYF	TGTGCCAGCAGTGACGGGACTAGCGGGGGGCCGGGGACAGATACGCAGTATTTT
.	TRBV18	.	TRBJ1-1	CASSPRAANTEAFF	TGTGCCAGCTCACCACGGGCCGCGAACACTGAAGCTTTCTTT
TRBD1	TRBV7-9	.	TRBJ1-1	CASSLAGTGANTEAFF	TGTGCCAGCAGCCTAGCTGGGACAGGAGCGAACACTGAAGCTTTCTTT
.	TRBV2	once	TRBJ1-2	CASSEAGTAWFYGYTF	TGTGCCAGCAGTGAAGCAGGAACAGCCTGGTTTTATGGCTACACCTTC
TRBD2	TRBV6-1	.	TRBJ2-5	CASSAAPGLPYQETQYF	TGTGCCAGCAGTGCGGCCCCGGGACTACCGTACCAAGAGACCCAGTACTTC
.	TRBV7-8	.	TRBJ2-7	CVSSFGENYYEQYF	TGTGTCAGCAGCTTCGGGGAAAACTACTACGAGCAGTACTTC
TRBD1	TRBV5-1	.	TRBJ2-7	CASSLEGQGAGEQYF	TGCGCCAGCAGCTTGGAGGGACAGGGGGCTGGGGAGCAGTACTTC
.	TRBV11-3	.	TRBJ2-3	CASSFGGRDTQYF	TGTGCCAGCAGCTTTGGAGGGAGGGATACGCAGTATTTT
.	TRBV27	.	TRBJ1-5	CASSLYLSPNQPQHF	TGTGCCAGCAGTTTATACTTGTCCCCGAATCAGCCCCAGCATTTT
.	TRBV6-5	.	TRBJ2-3	CASSSPYADTQYF	TGTGCCAGCAGTTCCCCATACGCGGATACGCAGTATTTT
TRBD2	TRBV5-1	.	TRBJ2-1	CASSSRLAGGHEQFF	TGCGCCAGCAGCTCCCGACTAGCGGGCGGCCATGAGCAGTTCTTC